Described below is a single TCR beta chain sequence and its context. Investigators isolated RNA and reverse transcribed it into cDNA to act as the sequencing template. Here immunoSEQ multiplex PCR was the method, and the copy in TCRdb shows in-frame clones only, minus some. The sample includes under 200,000 clones, less than 70% seen only once; the top ten take about 14%. Treatment reported: oral pan-JAK inhibitor, 5-10 mg twice daily. The data stem from a study of CD8+ T cells in alopecia areata. The CDR3 is 14 amino acids. V shed 5 bases and J 6 bases; nucleotides not matched to a gene: 12. Germline loops: CDR1 SQVTM, CDR2 ANQGSEA.

This TCR was recovered from a human donor with alopecia areata. The chain recombines TRBV29-1 with TRBJ2-5, with TRBD2 matching over 7 bases. The sequenced sample was CD4+ T cells sorted from blood, obtained at week 24, from a patient treated with tofacitinib. CDR3 DNA sequence: TGCAGCGTTTGGGGACTTTGGGGGGGAAAGACCCAGTACTTC. Translating it yields CSVWGLWGGKTQYF.